This T cell receptor (beta chain) comes out of a study of T cell clonotyping in hematopoietic cell transplantation. Study-wide findings and caveats: CD4 and CD8 repertoire contributions could not be separated without sorting. At the given depth, recipient repertoires were over 95% de novo clonotypes. Broader posttransplant TCR repertoire diversity was predicted by graft donor and pretransplant recipient Inverse Simpson Index values.

The repertoire was sequenced with immunoSEQ multiplex PCR; TCRdb's copy has only in-frame clones and lacks some. The repertoire has about 36,000 clones, over 75% of them found once; the top ten carry 1.5% to 2%. As concerns this clone: Its cognate antigen is unknown.

V lost 2 bases, J lost 11 bases, and 12 bases lay in between. CDR1 and CDR2 from the germline V gene are SNHLY and FYNNEI. The CDR3 totals 12 residues. The chain employs TRBV2 and TRBJ1-1; D not resolved. The clonotype was recovered from a woman in her 40s in good health. Some clones in this sample may be carry-over from other donors' samples. The material sequenced was peripheral blood mononuclear cells. CDR3 nucleotide sequence: TGTGCCAGCAGTGAATATGGGTTACGGGCTTTCTTT. Protein: CASSEYGLRAFF. The full variable domain, rest sourced from reference TRBV2 and TRBJ1-1, is EPEVTQTPSHQVTQMGQEVILRCVPISNHLYFYWYRQILGQKVEFLVSFYNNEISEKSEIFDDQFSVERPDGSNFTLKIRSTKLEDSAMYFCASSEYGLRAFFGQGTRLTVV.